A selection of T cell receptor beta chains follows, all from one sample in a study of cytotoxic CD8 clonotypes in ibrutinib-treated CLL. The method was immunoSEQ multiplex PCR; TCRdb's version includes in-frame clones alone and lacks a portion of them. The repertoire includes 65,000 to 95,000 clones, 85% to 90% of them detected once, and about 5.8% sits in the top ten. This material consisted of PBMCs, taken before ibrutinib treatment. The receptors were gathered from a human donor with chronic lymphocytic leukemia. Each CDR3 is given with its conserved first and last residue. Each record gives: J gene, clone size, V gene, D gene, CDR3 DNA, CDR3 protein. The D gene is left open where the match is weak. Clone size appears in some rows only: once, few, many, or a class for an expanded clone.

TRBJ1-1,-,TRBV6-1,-,TGTGCCAGCACCTATGGGCAGACGAACACTGAAGCTTTCTTT,CASTYGQTNTEAFF
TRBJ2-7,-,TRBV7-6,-,TGTGCCAGCAGCCCGGCCTCCTACGAGCAGTACTTC,CASSPASYEQYF
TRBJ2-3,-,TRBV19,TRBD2,TGTGCCAGTAGTACGACTAGCGGGCGGGTAGGAGATACGCAGTATTTT,CASSTTSGRVGDTQYF
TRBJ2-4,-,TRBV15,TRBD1,TGTGCCACCAGCAGACCCGGACAGGGTCGTGTTCTAGCCAAAAACATTCAGTACTTC,CATSRPGQGRVLAKNIQYF
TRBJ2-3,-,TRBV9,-,TGTGCCAGCAGCGCTGTGGGACGGCCGACAGATACGCAGTATTTT,CASSAVGRPTDTQYF
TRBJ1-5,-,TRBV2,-,TGTGCCAGCAGTGACGGGAGAAATCGCAATCAGCCCCAGCATTTT,CASSDGRNRNQPQHF
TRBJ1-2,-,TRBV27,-,TGTGCCAGCAGTTTCCCGGGGGCTAATGGCTACACCTTC,CASSFPGANGYTF
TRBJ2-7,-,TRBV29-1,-,TGCAGCGTTGTTGGAGGGCCTGGCTACGAGCAGTACTTC,CSVVGGPGYEQYF
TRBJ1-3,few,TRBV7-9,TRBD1,TGTGCCAGCAGGGGACAGGGGTCCCCCGGAAACACCATATATTTT,CASRGQGSPGNTIYF
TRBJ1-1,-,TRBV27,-,TGTGCCACCGTGGGGTTTAACACTGAAGCTTTCTTT,CATVGFNTEAFF
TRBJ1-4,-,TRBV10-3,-,TGTGCCATCAGTGTAGACAGACCGAATGAAAAACTGTTTTTT,CAISVDRPNEKLFF
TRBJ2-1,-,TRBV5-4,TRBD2,TGTGCCAGCAGCTTGGTGTCTAGCGGGTACAATGAGCAGTTCTTC,CASSLVSSGYNEQFF
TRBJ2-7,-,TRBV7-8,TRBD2,TGTGCCAGCAGCCCGAGGGCTAGCGGAAACTACGAGCAGTACTTC,CASSPRASGNYEQYF
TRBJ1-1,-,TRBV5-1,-,TGCGCCAGCAGCTTCGGGGAGGGTGAAGCTTTCTTT,CASSFGEGEAFF
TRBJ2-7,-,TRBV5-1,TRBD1,TGCGCCAGCAGCTTGGTGACAGGGGGAAACTACGAGCAGTACTTC,CASSLVTGGNYEQYF
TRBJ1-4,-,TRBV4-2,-,TGTGCCAGCAGCCCTAACGGCGAAAAACTGTTTTTT,CASSPNGEKLFF
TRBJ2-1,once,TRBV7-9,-,TGTGCCAGCAGCTTATCCGGGATTTGGGATGAGCAGTTCTTC,CASSLSGIWDEQFF
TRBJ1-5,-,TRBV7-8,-,TGTGCCAGCAGCTTATTCGCAGGGGTGGGAAATCAGCCCCAGCATTTT,CASSLFAGVGNQPQHF
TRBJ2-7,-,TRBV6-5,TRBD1,TGTGCCAGCAGTTACCCTTCCGGACAGGACACCTACGAGCAGTACTTC,CASSYPSGQDTYEQYF
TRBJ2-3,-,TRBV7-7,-,TGTGCCAGCAGCTCTGACCTGGGAGATACGCAGTATTTT,CASSSDLGDTQYF
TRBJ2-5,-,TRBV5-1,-,TGCGCCAGCAGCTCAGGGGTGGGGCGAGAGACCCAGTACTTC,CASSSGVGRETQYF
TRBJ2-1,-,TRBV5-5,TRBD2,TGTGCCAGCAGCTTTACTAGCGGGAGTGCGGTTGTCAATGAGCAGTTCTTC,CASSFTSGSAVVNEQFF
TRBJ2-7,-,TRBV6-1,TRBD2,TGTGCCAGCAGTGCACCCCTAGCGGGAACCTACGAGCAGTACTTC,CASSAPLAGTYEQYF
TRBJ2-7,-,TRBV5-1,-,TGCGCCAGCAGCTTGGATACAGGAGCCTACGAGCAGTACTTC,CASSLDTGAYEQYF
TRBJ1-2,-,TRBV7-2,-,TGTGCCAGCAGTTTACGTAGGGGACCGACCGGTGGTGGCTACACCTTC,CASSLRRGPTGGGYTF
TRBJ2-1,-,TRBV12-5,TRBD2,TGTGCTAGTGGGGGAGGGGATTCGGACCCATACAATGAGCAGTTCTTC,CASGGGDSDPYNEQFF
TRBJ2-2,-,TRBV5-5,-,TGTGCCAGCAGCTTGTTCAGAGTTGTCACCGGGGAGCTGTTTTTT,CASSLFRVVTGELFF
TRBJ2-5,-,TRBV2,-,TGTGCCAGCAGTGAGAGGGGGGGGATGGTTAAGACCCAGTACTTC,CASSERGGMVKTQYF
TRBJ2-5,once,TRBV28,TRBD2,TGTGCCAGCAGTTTCCGGCTAGCGGGGTTTTCGGAGCTGGGGGAGACCCAGTACTTC,CASSFRLAGFSELGETQYF
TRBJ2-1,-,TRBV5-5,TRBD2,TGTGCCAGCAGCAGAGAACGACTAGCGTTGTACAATGAGCAGTTCTTC,CASSRERLALYNEQFF
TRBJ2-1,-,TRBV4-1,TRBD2,TGCGCCAGCAGCCGGGGACTAGCGGGAGCCAGCTCCTACAATGAGCAGTTCTTC,CASSRGLAGASSYNEQFF
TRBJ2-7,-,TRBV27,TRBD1,TGTGCCAGCAGTCCGGGACAGGGGTCCTTCTCCTACGAGCAGTACTTC,CASSPGQGSFSYEQYF
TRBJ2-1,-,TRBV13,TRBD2,TGTGCCAGCAGCTTCGGGGGGAACAATGAGCAGTTCTTC,CASSFGGNNEQFF
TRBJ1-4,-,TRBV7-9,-,TGTGCCAGCAGCTTAGCCCCTGGCGGGGACGAAAAACTGTTTTTT,CASSLAPGGDEKLFF
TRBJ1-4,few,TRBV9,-,TGTGCCAGCAGCGTAGGGTCGGAGAGGGAAAAACTGTTTTTT,CASSVGSEREKLFF
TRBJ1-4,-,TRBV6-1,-,TGTGCCAGCAGTGAGTTGCGATTAGCGGGTGAAAAACTGTTTTTT,CASSELRLAGEKLFF
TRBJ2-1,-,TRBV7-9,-,TGTGCCAGCAGCTCCTCCCCGGAGGTGGAGCAGTTCTTC,CASSSSPEVEQFF
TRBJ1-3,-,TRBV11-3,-,TGTGCCAGCAGCTTAGACGCCGGCTCTGGAAACACCATATATTTT,CASSLDAGSGNTIYF
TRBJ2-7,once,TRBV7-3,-,TGTGCCAGCAGCCCCATGCTAGCTCCACCCTCCGAGCAGTACTTC,CASSPMLAPPSEQYF
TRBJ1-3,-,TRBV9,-,TGTGCCAGCAGCGTAGCCCAGTCGAGCTCTGGAAACACCATATATTTT,CASSVAQSSSGNTIYF
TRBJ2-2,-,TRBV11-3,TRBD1,TGTGCCAGCAGCTTGGACAGGGGTCCTACCGGGGAGCTGTTTTTT,CASSLDRGPTGELFF
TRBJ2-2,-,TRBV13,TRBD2,TGTGCCAGCAGCTTATGGGGCGGGACGGCGGGAGGTCTATCCGGGGAGCTGTTTTTT,CASSLWGGTAGGLSGELFF
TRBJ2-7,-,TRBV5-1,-,TGCGCCAGCAGCTTGGCCAGCGGCCCCTCCGAGCAGTACTTC,CASSLASGPSEQYF